What follows are 20 T cell receptor beta chains derived from one specimen sequenced in a study of blood T cells in healthy people across ages. The use of a sample-barcoded 5' primer and a J-beta primer mix characterized a second PCR of roughly 6 to 11 cycles. MiXCR, run by TCRdb on the 5' RACE reads, gives a single entry per CDR3 protein. The sample consists of 600,000 or so distinct CDR3 sequences, about 30% of them appearing once. Sequencing was carried out using blood. All receptors come from a woman older than 75 in good health.

V is TRBV20-1 and J is TRBJ2-7, with 7 bases identical to TRBD2. The CDR3 runs to 16 residues. Looked up from germline, CDR1 is DFQATT and CDR2 is SNEGSKA (reference sequence). The J segment lost 2 bases and the V segment lost 3 bases, leaving 13 bases of the junction unmatched. The CDR3 region has the DNA TGCAGTGCTAGCCGAAGGAGGCCGGGGGGAACCTACGAGCAGTACTTC. Amino acids: CSASRRRPGGTYEQYF.

V usage is TRBV10-3 and J usage is TRBJ2-5, with a tentative D call TRBD2 (6 bases). This CDR3 comprises 14 residues. With 2 bases removed from V and 5 bases from J, the gap between germline ends came to 12 bases. Germline V gives CDR1 ENHRY, CDR2 SYGVKD. The CDR3 reads CAISEVGGRETQYF. DNA of the CDR3: TGTGCCATCAGTGAGGTGGGGGGTAGGGAGACCCAGTACTTC.

With regard to this clonotype: A much larger clone is a single base away; this may be a read error. The V gene is TRBV18, the J gene TRBJ2-4; D unresolved. The J call is in doubt because the DNA end fits TRBJ2-5 better. Germline assignment: CDR1 KGHSH and CDR2 LQKENI. CDR3 size: 13 residues. CDR3 DNA sequence: TGTGCCAGCTCATCGGTCCAAATGGAGACCCAGTACTTC. The encoded protein is CASSSVQMETQYF.

This clonotype was seen repeatedly, ten times or more. The chain uses TRBV6-1 and TRBJ1-4; 8 nucleotides align to TRBD1. V was clipped by 5 bases and J by 2 bases; unmatched bases: 10. This CDR3 region has 17 residues. The germline V gene encodes CDR1 MNHNS and CDR2 SASEGT. The CDR3 loop is CASSRTGQGWTNEKLFF. In DNA, the CDR3 is TGTGCCAGCAGTCGGACCGGACAGGGCTGGACTAATGAAAAACTGTTTTTT.

This clonotype was detected a few times. This chain connects TRBV7-8 to TRBJ1-1; the D is unclear. The CDR3 covers 14 residues. The V and J ends lost 5 bases and 5 bases respectively, with 15 bases between them. Germline CDR1 and CDR2: SGHVS and FQNEAQ. The CDR3 nucleotides read TGTGCCAGCAGCCCGAACACCTTAGGGACTGAAGCTTTCTTT. Translation: CASSPNTLGTEAFF.

V and J are TRBV20-1 and TRBJ1-2; a possible D gene is TRBD1 (5 bases). The CDR3 runs 12 residues. The V gene's germline CDR1 is DFQATT and CDR2 SNEGSKA (reference sequence). Between the trimmed V and J ends, which lost 5 bases and 7 bases, there was a span of 14 bases. The CDR3 nucleotides read TGCAGTGCTCGTCCGGTGACAGCTGGCTACACCTTC. It translates to CSARPVTAGYTF.

This clonotype came up a few times. This chain connects TRBV13 to TRBJ2-5, with 9 bases matching TRBD1. Germline V lookup: CDR1 PRHDT, CDR2 FYEKMQ (reference sequence). This CDR3 is built from 15 residues. Trimming cost V 0 bases and J 5 bases; bases outside gene matches: 4. CDR3 in amino acids: CASSLGGTGYETQYF. The CDR3 DNA sequence: TGTGCCAGCAGCTTAGGCGGGACAGGGTACGAGACCCAGTACTTC.

About this clonotype itself: A read error may explain this, as a much larger clone is one base away. This rearrangement joins TRBV4-1 to TRBJ1-4; D remains ambiguous. CDR1 and CDR2 (germline): MGHRA, YSYEKL. This CDR3 spans 14 amino acids. V was shortened by 4 bases and J by 7 bases, with 13 bases between the two germline ends. The DNA for the CDR3 is TGCGCCAGCAGCCGCCTATCGGGTAGTGAAAAACTGTTTTTT. Its translation: CASSRLSGSEKLFF.

This clonotype was detected a few times. This may be a read error, as it is one base from a much larger clone. V is TRBV4-3 and J is TRBJ2-5; 13 bases match TRBD2. The V segment lost 0 bases and the J segment 11 bases; nucleotides outside the gene matches: 15. CDR1 is LGHNA, CDR2 YSLEER, per germline. This CDR3 is 18 amino acids long. CDR3: CASSQDYHRRLAGGQQYF. The CDR3 coding sequence is TGCGCCAGCAGCCAAGATTATCACCGGAGACTAGCGGGGGGCCAGCAGTACTTC.

Regarding this clonotype: Since a much larger clone is just one base distant, this may be a read error. The chain employs TRBV5-6 and TRBJ2-7, with 8 bases aligning to TRBD2. The J segment lost 7 bases and the V segment lost 4 bases, leaving 13 bases of the junction unmatched. The CDR3 covers 15 residues. Germline loops: CDR1 SGHDT, CDR2 YYEEEE. The CDR3: CASSSSGLADNEQYF. The CDR3 DNA reads TGTGCCAGCAGCAGTTCAGGACTAGCCGACAATGAGCAGTACTTC.

This clonotype turned up a few times. This may arise from a read error, as a much more abundant clone is one base away. This rearrangement joins TRBV9 to TRBJ2-7; 7 nucleotides match TRBD2. The CDR3 covers 17 residues. CDR1 and CDR2 (germline): SGDLS, YYNGEE. The CDR3 nucleotides are TGTGCCAGCAGCGTAGCTCCTAGCGGCGATCTTATCTACGAGCGGTACTTC. Protein sequence: CASSVAPSGDLIYERYF.

The rearrangement links TRBV5-1 to TRBJ2-5; D gene uncertain. Matching the DNA end better, TRBJ2-7 makes the J call doubtful. CDR3 size: 16 residues. Germline lookup yields CDR1 SGHRS and CDR2 YFSETQ. The CDR3 spells CASSSHSGSVIDEQYF. The CDR3 nucleotides read TGCGCCAGCAGCTCGCACTCCGGGTCCGTAATCGACGAGCAGTACTTC.

In its sample, this clonotype was seen many times. The rearrangement links TRBV5-1 to TRBJ2-3, with D maybe TRBD2 (6 bases). CDR1 SGHRS and CDR2 YFSETQ come from the germline V gene. There are 15 residues in the CDR3. Trimming cost V 2 bases and J 0 bases, with 10 bases left between them. The CDR3 DNA sequence: TGCGCCAGCAGCTTATCCGGGAGAAGCACAGATACGCAGTATTTT. This sequence encodes CASSLSGRSTDTQYF.

This clonotype was counted ten times or more. This chain connects TRBV6-1 to TRBJ1-2; D unclear. This CDR3 is 12 amino acids long. Trimming stripped 8 bases from V and 2 bases from J, with 9 bases between. Germline CDR1 and CDR2: MNHNS and SASEGT. This CDR3 is CASLGTNYGYTF. The CDR3 DNA reads TGTGCCAGCTTGGGCACCAACTATGGCTACACCTTC.

This clonotype was counted many times. V and J are TRBV5-1 and TRBJ1-2; D uncertain. Per the germline V gene, CDR1 is SGHRS and CDR2 is YFSETQ. The CDR3 runs 12 residues. Trimming shortened V by 4 bases and J by 8 bases, and 12 bases separated the two germline ends. This CDR3 is CASSREGSGYTF. The CDR3 DNA follows: TGCGCCAGCAGCCGGGAGGGTAGCGGCTACACCTTC. The full variable domain, in which reference TRBV5-1 and TRBJ1-2 provide the parts outside the CDR3, is KAGVTQTPRYLIKTRGQQVTLSCSPISGHRSVSWYQQTPGQGLQFLFEYFSETQRNKGNFPGRFSGRQFSNSRSEMNVSTLELGDSALYLCASSREGSGYTFGSGTRLTVV.

This clonotype was recorded many times. A much bigger clone sits one base away, suggesting this may be a read error. The genes are TRBV20-1 and TRBJ2-1; D gene unclear. The J call is in doubt because the DNA end fits TRBJ2-7 better. The CDR3 length is 14 residues. CDR1 and CDR2 from the germline V gene are DFQATT and SNEGSKA (reference sequence). CDR3 sequence (DNA): TGCAGTGCTAGATCCCCATGGTCCTACAATGAGCAGTACTTC. Its translation: CSARSPWSYNEQYF.

This clonotype has only a few counts. J is TRBJ2-2 and V is TRBV12-3 or TRBV12-4; tentatively, D is TRBD1 (6 bases). V lost 1 base and J 0 bases, leaving 6 bases between the germline ends. CDR3 size: 15 residues. The CDR3 sequence: CASSLGQANTGELFF. The CDR3 nucleotides read TGTGCCAGCAGTTTAGGACAGGCGAACACCGGGGAGCTGTTTTTT.

This clonotype has a handful of counts. This rearrangement joins TRBV28 to TRBJ2-7; TRBD2 agrees at 7 bases. This CDR3 has 15 amino acids. The V and J ends lost 3 bases and 4 bases, in that order; junction bases with no gene match: 9. CDR1 is MDHEN and CDR2 is SYDVKM in the germline V gene. CDR3 sequence reads: CASSLAGVGDYEQYF. In DNA, the CDR3 is TGTGCCAGCAGTTTGGCGGGGGTAGGCGATTACGAGCAGTACTTC.

There are many counts of this clonotype. This chain uses TRBV2 with TRBJ2-1, with D possibly matching TRBD2 (6 bases). Germline CDR1 SNHLY, CDR2 FYNNEI. V lost 6 bases and J lost 2, with 11 bases in between. This CDR3 has 14 residues. The CDR3 loop reads CASRRGPAYNEQFF. The CDR3 nucleotides are TGTGCCAGCAGGCGGGGTCCGGCCTACAATGAGCAGTTCTTC.

This clonotype was counted many times. The V call is TRBV5-1, the J call TRBJ1-6; D may be TRBD1 (5 bases). The CDR3 is 14 residues long. From germline, CDR1 is SGHRS and CDR2 YFSETQ. V was cut by 3 bases and J by 5 bases, with 9 bases left in between. In DNA form, the CDR3 reads TGCGCCAGCAGCTGGGGACGGGATAATTCACCCCTCCACTTT. Translated: CASSWGRDNSPLHF.